The 8 T cell receptor beta chains below were found in one sample sequenced in a study of response to subunit inactivated influenza vaccine. TCRdb reanalysed the RT-PCR reads using MiXCR and keeps one entry per CDR3 protein. The sample lists about 500,000 distinct CDR3 sequences, approximately 15% occurring once. Sequencing used CD4+ T cells sorted from PBMCs, obtained about 24 months after vaccination. The source of these receptors is a man aged 50-75 years who received an inactivated influenza vaccine.

V is TRBV5-1 and J is TRBJ2-1; 10 bases are a match to TRBD1. This CDR3 is 14 amino acids long. V shed 2 bases, J shed 10 bases, and the junction held 6 bases outside the gene matches. Per the germline V gene, CDR1 is SGHRS and CDR2 is YFSETQ. The CDR3 bases are TGCGCCAGCAGCTTCGGACAGGGGGTACACGAGCAGTTCTTC. This gives the protein CASSFGQGVHEQFF.

V is TRBV20-1 and J is TRBJ2-1; D might be TRBD2 (5 bases). Per the germline V gene, CDR1 is DFQATT and CDR2 is SNEGSKA (reference sequence). Trimming pared 1 base from V and 6 bases from J, leaving 16 bases between. CDR3 length equals 15 residues. CDR3 amino acids: CSARGGQRMTNEQFF. CDR3 DNA sequence: TGCAGTGCTAGAGGAGGGCAGCGAATGACCAATGAGCAGTTCTTC.

There are many counts of this clonotype. This sequence joins TRBV5-5 and TRBJ1-5, with 7 nucleotides matching TRBD1. With V trimmed by 0 bases and J by 7 bases, 7 bases remained unmatched. In germline, CDR1 is SGHKS, CDR2 YYEKEE (reference sequence). The CDR3 loop spans 15 amino acids. In DNA, the CDR3 is TGTGCCAGCAGCTTGGGGGTGGCAGGGGGGCAGCCCCAGCATTTT. The encoded protein is CASSLGVAGGQPQHF. The full variable domain, with the rest looked up from reference TRBV5-5 and TRBJ1-5, is DAGVTQSPTHLIKTRGQQVTLRCSPISGHKSVSWYQQVLGQGPQFIFQYYEKEERGRGNFPDRFSARQFPNYSSELNVNALLLGDSALYLCASSLGVAGGQPQHFGDGTRLSIL.

This clonotype was observed a few times. The genes are TRBV4-2 and TRBJ2-5, with 11 bases lining up with TRBD2. The V segment lost 4 bases and the J segment 2 bases; nucleotides outside the gene matches: 6. Germline V gene sequence: CDR1 LGHNA, CDR2 YNFKEQ. This CDR3 has 16 residues. DNA for the CDR3: TGTGCCAGCAGCCGAACCGTAGCGGGAGGGCAAGAGACCCAGTACTTC. The encoded protein is CASSRTVAGGQETQYF.

This chain links TRBV20-1 with TRBJ2-3, with D possibly matching TRBD2 (6 bases). The V end was cut by 5 bases, the J end by 6 bases, with 21 bases between. In germline, CDR1 is DFQATT, CDR2 SNEGSKA (reference sequence). This CDR3 spans 15 amino acids. Here the CDR3 DNA reads TGCAGTGCTGCCGGTCTGGCGGGAAAGACGGATACGCAGTATTTT. It encodes CSAAGLAGKTDTQYF.

V gene TRBV5-4 combines with J gene TRBJ2-1; 9 positions match TRBD1. The CDR3 runs to 14 residues. V lost 3 bases and J lost 9; bases outside the gene matches: 7. Per the germline V gene, CDR1 is SGHNT and CDR2 is YYREEE (reference sequence). The CDR3 here is CASSSPGQGSEQFF. The CDR3 DNA follows: TGTGCCAGCAGCTCCCCGGGACAGGGCAGTGAGCAGTTCTTC. Together with reference TRBV5-4 and TRBJ2-1, the CDR3 gives the full variable domain: ETGVTQSPTHLIKTRGQQVTLRCSSQSGHNTVSWYQQALGQGPQFIFQYYREEENGRGNFPPRFSGLQFPNYSSELNVNALELDDSALYLCASSSPGQGSEQFFGPGTRLTVL.

CDR3 DNA sequence: TGTGCCAGCAGCCGGAGGGAGGGGCACTATGGCTACACCTTC. Its translation is CASSRREGHYGYTF. The gene calls are TRBV9 and TRBJ1-2, with D possibly being TRBD1 (5 bases). CDR1 is SGDLS, CDR2 YYNGEE, per germline. The CDR3 consists of 14 residues. V was clipped by 4 bases and J by 3 bases, with 13 bases between them. Based on the CDR3 plus reference TRBV9 and TRBJ1-2, the full variable domain is DSGVTQTPKHLITATGQRVTLRCSPRSGDLSVYWYQQSLDQGLQFLIQYYNGEERAKGNILERFSAQQFPDLHSELNLSSLELGDSALYFCASSRREGHYGYTFGSGTRLTVV.

This clonotype has a count of ten or more. The J gene is TRBJ1-6, the V gene TRBV12-3 or TRBV12-4; D is undetermined. The length of the CDR3 is 14 residues. V dropped 7 bases and J dropped 9 bases, with 16 bases sitting between them. CDR3 protein: CASTQRASGSPLHF. The CDR3 nucleotides are TGTGCCAGCACCCAAAGGGCCAGTGGTTCACCCCTCCACTTT.